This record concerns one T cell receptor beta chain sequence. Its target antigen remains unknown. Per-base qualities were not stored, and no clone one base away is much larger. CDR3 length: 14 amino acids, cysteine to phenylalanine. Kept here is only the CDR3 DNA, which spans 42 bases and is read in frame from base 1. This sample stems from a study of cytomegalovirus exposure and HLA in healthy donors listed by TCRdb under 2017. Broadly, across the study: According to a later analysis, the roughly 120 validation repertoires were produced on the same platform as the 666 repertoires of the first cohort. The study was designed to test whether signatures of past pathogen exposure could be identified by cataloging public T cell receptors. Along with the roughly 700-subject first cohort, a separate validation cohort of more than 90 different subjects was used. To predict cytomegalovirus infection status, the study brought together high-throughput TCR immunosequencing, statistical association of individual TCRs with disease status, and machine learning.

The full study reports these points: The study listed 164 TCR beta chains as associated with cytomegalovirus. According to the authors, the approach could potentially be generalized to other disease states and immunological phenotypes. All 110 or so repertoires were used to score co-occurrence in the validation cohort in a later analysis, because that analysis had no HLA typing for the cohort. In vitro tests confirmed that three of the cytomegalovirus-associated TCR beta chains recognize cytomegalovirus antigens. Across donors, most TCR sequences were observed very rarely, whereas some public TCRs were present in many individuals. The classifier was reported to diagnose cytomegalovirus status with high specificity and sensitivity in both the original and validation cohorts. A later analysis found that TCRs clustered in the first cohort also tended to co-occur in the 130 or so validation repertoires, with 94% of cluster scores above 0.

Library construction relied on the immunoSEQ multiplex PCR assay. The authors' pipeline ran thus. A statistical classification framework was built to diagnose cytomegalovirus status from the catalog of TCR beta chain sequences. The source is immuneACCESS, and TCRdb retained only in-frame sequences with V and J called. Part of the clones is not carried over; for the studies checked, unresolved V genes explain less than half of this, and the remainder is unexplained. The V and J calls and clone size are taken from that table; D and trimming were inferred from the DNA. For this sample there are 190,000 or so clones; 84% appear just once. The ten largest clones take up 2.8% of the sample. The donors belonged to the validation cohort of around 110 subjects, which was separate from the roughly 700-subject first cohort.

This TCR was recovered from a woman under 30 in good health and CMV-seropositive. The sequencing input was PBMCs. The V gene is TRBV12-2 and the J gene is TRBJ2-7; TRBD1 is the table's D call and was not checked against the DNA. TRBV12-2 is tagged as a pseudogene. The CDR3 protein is CASRLVTRVYEQYF. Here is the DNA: TGTGCAAGTCGCTTAGTAACCAGGGTTTACGAGCAGTACTTC.